The 19 T cell receptor beta chains presented below share a single source sample, sequenced in a study of blood T cell repertoires in COVID-19 (dated by TCRdb to about 2020). Libraries were prepared through the immunoSEQ multiplex PCR assay. What TCRdb holds here is the immuneACCESS table cut down to in-frame rearrangements. Part of the clones is not present; checked against another copy, under half of the missing clones reflect an unresolved V gene, and the others are unexplained. The sample table contains about 250,000 clones; only one count was recorded for about 83% of them. Under 5% of the sample is taken by the ten largest. The sequencing sample was made of peripheral blood. The origin of the receptors is a man aged 50-59 years with acute or convalescent COVID-19.

The rearrangement joins TRBV5-1 to TRBJ1-2; 7 nucleotides match TRBD1. V gave up 3 bases and J gave up 3 bases; unmatched junction bases: 8. CDR1 SGHRS and CDR2 YFSETQ come from the germline V gene. The CDR3 contains 15 residues. The DNA of the CDR3 is TGCGCCAGCAGCTCGTACAGGGGCGAGGACTATGGCTACACCTTC. It codes for CASSSYRGEDYGYTF.

Only one count was recorded for this clone. The V and J genes are TRBV4-2 and TRBJ2-5, with TRBD2 matching 9 bases. Looked up from germline, CDR1 is LGHNA and CDR2 is YNFKEQ. This CDR3 has 20 amino acids. After removal of 0 bases from V and 2 bases from J, the junction contained 16 bases not matched to a gene. DNA for the CDR3: TGTGCCAGCAGCCAAGATCGGGGCGGGGGGGTCATCGGGCAGCAAGAGACCCAGTACTTC. Protein: CASSQDRGGGVIGQQETQYF.

A single count supports this clone. The chain joins TRBV5-6 to TRBJ1-2, with 11 bases lining up with TRBD1. V dropped 5 bases and J dropped 0; count of bases not matched to a gene: 6. Germline V lookup: CDR1 SGHDT, CDR2 YYEEEE. This CDR3 region has 16 residues. CDR3 nucleotide sequence: TGTGCCAGCAGGCGAGGACAGGGGGCTTCTAACTATGGCTACACCTTC. Protein: CASRRGQGASNYGYTF. Full variable domain (missing parts from reference TRBV5-6 and TRBJ1-2): DAGVTQSPTHLIKTRGQQVTLRCSPKSGHDTVSWYQQALGQGPQFIFQYYEEEERQRGNFPDRFSGHQFPNYSSELNVNALLLGDSALYLCASRRGQGASNYGYTFGSGTRLTVV.

The rearrangement links TRBV6-1 to TRBJ2-7, with 7 nucleotides matching TRBD2. Germline V lookup: CDR1 MNHNS, CDR2 SASEGT. This CDR3 is 15 amino acids long. The V segment lost 3 bases and the J segment 2 bases; nucleotides outside the gene matches: 7. The CDR3 reads CASSDGGSPTYEQYF. CDR3 nucleotide sequence: TGTGCCAGCAGTGACGGGGGGAGCCCAACCTACGAGCAGTACTTC.

This chain links TRBV2 with TRBJ2-3, with D unclear. The CDR3 is 13 residues long. V shed 0 bases and J shed 5 bases, with 6 bases lying between them. CDR1 is SNHLY, CDR2 FYNNEI, per germline. The CDR3 protein is CASSEAPGDTQYF. Written as DNA, the CDR3 is TGTGCCAGCAGTGAAGCTCCCGGAGATACGCAGTATTTT.

The gene calls are TRBV7-9 and TRBJ1-6; D remains ambiguous. V was pared by 1 base and J by 9 bases, with 4 bases between. The CDR3 contains 12 residues. Germline CDR1 SEHNR, CDR2 FQNEAQ (reference sequence). The CDR3 bases are TGTGCCAGCAGCTTAGTTCTTTCACCCCTCCACTTT. It yields the protein CASSLVLSPLHF.

A remark on this clone: This CDR3 is also generated by other DNA sequences in the sample. The chain links TRBV10-1 to TRBJ1-6; D uncertain. This CDR3 region has 14 residues. Germline CDR1 is WNHNN and CDR2 is SYGVQD (reference sequence). The germline V and J ends were trimmed by 4 bases and 1 base, with 5 bases remaining between them. The CDR3 region has the DNA TGCGCCAGCAGTGGAGGTTCCTATAATTCACCCCTCCACTTT. Translating gives CASSGGSYNSPLHF.

CDR3 residues: CASIRTPNGETQYF. CDR3 nucleotide sequence: TGTGCCAGCATCCGGACACCGAACGGAGAGACCCAGTACTTC. This chain joins TRBV2 and TRBJ2-5, with D perhaps matching TRBD1 (5 bases). Germline CDR1 and CDR2: SNHLY and FYNNEI. The V gene lost 7 bases and the J gene lost 4 bases, with 16 bases spanning the gap. The CDR3 has 14 residues.

This chain joins TRBV5-1 and TRBJ2-2; D perhaps matches TRBD1 (6 bases). Germline-derived CDR1 and CDR2 are SGHRS and YFSETQ. The V end was cut by 1 base, the J end by 3 bases, with 10 bases between. The CDR3 totals 15 residues. The CDR3, as DNA: TGCGCCAGCAGCTTGACAGGGTCGGACACCGGGGAGCTGTTTTTT. It encodes CASSLTGSDTGELFF.

The V gene is TRBV9, the J gene TRBJ1-4; 8 bases agree with TRBD1. Germline CDR1 and CDR2: SGDLS and YYNGEE. This CDR3 has 17 residues. J was trimmed by 0 bases and V by 4 bases; bases with no gene match: 8. CDR3 bases: TGTGCCAGCAGCCACGGACAGGGATACGCAACTAATGAAAAACTGTTTTTT. It yields the protein CASSHGQGYATNEKLFF.

Concerning this clone: This specimen includes other DNA sequences encoding the same CDR3. The chain couples TRBV5-1 to TRBJ1-1, with D unclear. The germline gives CDR1 SGHRS, CDR2 YFSETQ. This CDR3 comprises 14 residues. Trimming took off 0 bases at V and 3 bases at J, with 9 bases between the two ends. In DNA form, the CDR3 reads TGCGCCAGCAGCTTGGCCGGTGCGGACACTGAAGCTTTCTTT. This translates into CASSLAGADTEAFF.

In this sample, this clone turned up once. CDR3 loop: CASSAGDYYEQYF. In DNA, the CDR3 is TGTGCCAGCAGTGCGGGAGATTACTACGAGCAGTACTTC. The V and J genes are TRBV2 and TRBJ2-7; maybe TRBD2 (6 bases). This CDR3 region has 13 residues. The ends were cut back, 4 bases at V and 3 bases at J, with 10 bases in the middle. Germline lookup yields CDR1 SNHLY and CDR2 FYNNEI.

The CDR3 coding sequence is TGTGCCTGGAGACCAGGGGGCCTCGAGCAGTACTTC. This encodes CAWRPGGLEQYF. The chain recombines TRBV30 with TRBJ2-7; 8 bases are a match to TRBD1. This CDR3 contains 12 residues. V was clipped by 3 bases and J by 6 bases; unmatched bases: 4. From germline, CDR1 is GTSNPN and CDR2 SVGIG (reference sequence).

The gene calls are TRBV5-4 and TRBJ1-1; 9 bases align to TRBD1. V lost 3 bases, J lost 0 bases, and 9 bases stayed unmatched. Per germline, CDR1 SGHNT and CDR2 YYREEE (reference sequence). CDR3 length: 17 amino acids. Written as DNA, the CDR3 is TGTGCCAGCAGCTGGGACAGGGAGGGGGGCCTGAACACTGAAGCTTTCTTT. Translated, it gives CASSWDREGGLNTEAFF.

This clone has only a few counts. The chain uses TRBV27 and TRBJ1-6; 11 positions agree with TRBD1. Germline V lookup: CDR1 MNHEY, CDR2 SMNVEV (reference sequence). V trimming: 6 bases; J trimming: 7 bases; junction bases outside the gene matches: 11. The CDR3 extends over 17 amino acids. DNA of the CDR3: TGTGCCAGCAGCAGAACCGGGACAGGGGGTTCAAATTCACCCCTCCACTTT. As protein: CASSRTGTGGSNSPLHF.

J is TRBJ2-1 and V is TRBV19; TRBD1 is a possible D gene (6 bases). The CDR3 covers 16 residues. Looked up from germline, CDR1 is LNHDA and CDR2 is SQIVND (reference sequence). Trimming shortened V by 7 bases and J by 10 bases, and 26 bases separated the two germline ends. This chain's CDR3 is CASTVRGGPTYREQFF. DNA for the CDR3: TGTGCCAGTACCGTTCGTGGGGGCCCCACCTACAGGGAGCAGTTCTTC.

The chain links TRBV6-5 to TRBJ2-1; no reliable D call. Trimming took off 7 bases at V and 3 bases at J, with 7 bases between the two ends. Germline V gene data show CDR1 as MNHEY and CDR2 as SVGAGI. This CDR3 contains 12 residues. The CDR3 DNA reads TGTGCCAGCACAGGTTACTACAATGAGCAGTTCTTC. Protein product: CASTGYYNEQFF.

The rearrangement links TRBV4-1 to TRBJ2-7, with 9 positions matching TRBD2. Germline trimming cut 1 base from V and 3 bases from J; bases unmatched to any gene: 10. This CDR3 contains 17 residues. From germline, CDR1 is MGHRA and CDR2 YSYEKL. CDR3 coding DNA: TGCGCCAGCAGCCAAGTAAGTTTCGGCGGGGGGGGCTACGAGCAGTACTTC. Translated: CASSQVSFGGGGYEQYF.

The V gene is TRBV19, the J gene TRBJ1-1; TRBD1 aligns across 7 bases. CDR3 size: 15 residues. Germline lookup yields CDR1 LNHDA and CDR2 SQIVND (reference sequence). J gave up 8 bases and V 6 bases, and 15 bases lay outside the gene matches. CDR3 protein: CASSRNGGDSGEAFF. In DNA form, the CDR3 reads TGTGCCAGTAGCCGAAACGGAGGGGACAGTGGCGAAGCTTTCTTT.